This entry lists 28 T cell receptor beta chains sequenced from one sample in a study of OX40 agonist ivuxolimab in advanced cancers. TCRdb keeps only in-frame clones here, not all; method: immunoSEQ multiplex PCR. The sample has roughly 66,000 clones; roughly 87% are singletons. Sequencing used CD4+ or CD8+ T cells sorted from blood, obtained in a trial of the OX40 agonist ivuxolimab. The receptors were gathered from an adult with an advanced solid tumor such as melanoma, head and neck, liver or kidney cancer.

The chain combines TRBV19 with TRBJ1-5; 10 nucleotides agree with TRBD1. Germline values: CDR1 LNHDA, CDR2 SQIVND (reference sequence). The J segment lost 6 bases and the V segment lost 3 bases, leaving 8 bases of the junction unmatched. The CDR3 consists of 16 residues. Here the CDR3 DNA reads TGTGCCAGTAGTATTGAGGGACAGGGGAGGGTTCAGCCCCAGCATTTT. This encodes CASSIEGQGRVQPQHF. The whole variable domain, filled in from reference TRBV19 and TRBJ1-5, reads DGGITQSPKYLFRKEGQNVTLSCEQNLNHDAMYWYRQDPGQGLRLIYYSQIVNDFQKGDIAEGYSVSREKKESFPLTVTSAQKNPTAFYLCASSIEGQGRVQPQHFGDGTRLSIL.

This clone was counted a few times. This chain joins TRBV6-5 and TRBJ1-4, with 7 bases fitting TRBD1. V shed 6 bases, J shed 6 bases, and the junction held 4 bases outside the gene matches. This CDR3 has 13 amino acids. The germline gives CDR1 MNHEY, CDR2 SVGAGI. This CDR3 is CASRKTGYEKLFF. The DNA for the CDR3 is TGTGCCAGCAGGAAGACAGGGTATGAAAAACTGTTTTTT.

The chain is built from TRBV7-2 and TRBJ2-1; D unresolved. Deletions cut 2 bases from V and 8 bases from J, with 7 bases between. Germline-derived CDR1 and CDR2 are SGHTA and FQGNSA. The CDR3 has 12 residues. The CDR3 here is CASSLQFDEQFF. As DNA, the CDR3 is TGTGCCAGCAGCTTACAGTTCGATGAGCAGTTCTTC.

The rearrangement links TRBV6-4 to TRBJ2-1; D is uncertain. The CDR3 sequence is 13 residues long. V lost 5 bases to trimming and J lost 2 bases, with 7 bases between them. Germline CDR1 is MRHNA and CDR2 is SNTAGT. CDR3 nucleotide sequence: TGTGCCAGCAGTAAGGGAACCTACAATGAGCAGTTCTTC. This translates into CASSKGTYNEQFF.

CDR3 nucleotide sequence: TGTGCCAGTAGTATTGCTCTAGCGGGAAGCGCAGATACGCAGTATTTT. The encoded protein is CASSIALAGSADTQYF. The chain recombines TRBV19 with TRBJ2-3; 9 nucleotides match TRBD2. V gave up 3 bases and J gave up 4 bases; unmatched junction bases: 8. The CDR3 is 16 amino acids. Germline lookup yields CDR1 LNHDA and CDR2 SQIVND (reference sequence).

The rearrangement uses TRBV5-6 and TRBJ2-2; D is unresolved. Germline CDR1 is SGHDT and CDR2 is YYEEEE. The CDR3 totals 16 residues. V lost 6 bases and J lost 0, with 15 bases in between. The CDR3 loop is CASIRLVLANTGELFF. CDR3 coding DNA: TGTGCCAGCATCCGGCTCGTCCTAGCGAACACCGGGGAGCTGTTTTTT.

Written as DNA, the CDR3 is TGTGCCAGCAGCCACCCGGACAGAATGAACACTGAAGCTTTCTTT. It encodes CASSHPDRMNTEAFF. The chain employs TRBV7-6 and TRBJ1-1; D might be TRBD1 (6 bases). Germline V gene lookup returns CDR1 SGHVS and CDR2 FNYEAQ. Between the trimmed V and J ends, which lost 5 bases and 0 bases, there was a span of 13 bases. The CDR3 runs 15 residues.

This rearrangement joins TRBV28 to TRBJ1-2, with TRBD1 matching over 8 bases. CDR3 length: 14 residues. V gave up 3 bases and J gave up 4 bases; unmatched junction bases: 4. Germline values: CDR1 MDHEN, CDR2 SYDVKM. CDR3 bases: TGTGCCAGCAGTTTGGACAGGGCCTCCTATGGCTACACCTTC. This codes for CASSLDRASYGYTF.

V usage is TRBV5-4 and J usage is TRBJ2-2; a possible D gene is TRBD2 (6 bases). The germline gives CDR1 SGHNT, CDR2 YYREEE (reference sequence). The CDR3 length is 17 residues. The V end lost 0 bases, the J end lost 2 bases, and 14 bases lay between the germline ends. The CDR3 coding sequence is TGTGCCAGCAGCTTGGAGTCCGGGAGTGTAAACACCGGGGAGCTGTTTTTT. Translated, it gives CASSLESGSVNTGELFF.

This rearrangement joins TRBV11-3 to TRBJ2-3; 7 bases align to TRBD2. CDR1 is SGHNT and CDR2 is YENEEA in the germline V gene. J was trimmed by 0 bases and V by 1 base; bases with no gene match: 7. The CDR3 spans 17 residues. The CDR3 protein is CASSLGRLGGSTDTQYF. CDR3 DNA: TGTGCCAGCAGCTTAGGTCGTCTGGGAGGGAGCACAGATACGCAGTATTTT. Full variable domain (outside the CDR3, taken from reference TRBV11-3 and TRBJ2-3): EAGVVQSPRYKIIEKKQPVAFWCNPISGHNTLYWYLQNLGQGPELLIRYENEEAVDDSQLPKDRFSAERLKGVDSTLKIQPAELGDSAVYLCASSLGRLGGSTDTQYFGPGTRLTVL.

The V gene is TRBV6-5, the J gene TRBJ2-7; D is unresolved. The CDR3 runs 12 residues. Germline CDR1 reads MNHEY; CDR2 reads SVGAGI. Trimming took off 2 bases at V and 3 bases at J, with 5 bases between the two ends. CDR3 DNA sequence: TGTGCCAGCAGTTACACCGACTACGAGCAGTACTTC. This codes for CASSYTDYEQYF.

The chain joins TRBV28 to TRBJ1-1; a possible D gene is TRBD1 (6 bases). The CDR3 is made up of 14 amino acids. V was trimmed by 6 bases and J by 4 bases, leaving 15 bases between them. In germline, CDR1 is MDHEN, CDR2 SYDVKM. The CDR3 spells CASRGAGEVTEAFF. CDR3 nucleotides: TGTGCCAGCAGGGGGGCGGGCGAGGTCACTGAAGCTTTCTTT.

This clone showed up just once. The chain carries TRBV10-1 and TRBJ2-7, with D possibly matching TRBD2 (5 bases). CDR1 and CDR2 (germline): WNHNN, SYGVQD (reference sequence). Deletions cut 0 bases from V and 9 bases from J, with 15 bases between. The CDR3 consists of 14 residues. For the CDR3, the DNA is TGCGCCAGCAGTGAGTCGGGAGCGAGAGAAGCGCAGTACTTC. Translation gives CASSESGAREAQYF.

This clone appeared a few times. The chain links TRBV2 to TRBJ2-2, with D uncertain. V lost 2 bases, J lost 4 bases, and 8 bases lay in between. In germline, CDR1 is SNHLY, CDR2 FYNNEI. The CDR3 has 14 residues. The CDR3: CASSEISATGELFF. CDR3 nucleotide sequence: TGTGCCAGCAGTGAAATATCGGCCACCGGGGAGCTGTTTTTT. Full variable domain (outside the CDR3, taken from reference TRBV2 and TRBJ2-2): EPEVTQTPSHQVTQMGQEVILRCVPISNHLYFYWYRQILGQKVEFLVSFYNNEISEKSEIFDDQFSVERPDGSNFTLKIRSTKLEDSAMYFCASSEISATGELFFGEGSRLTVL.

The V call is TRBV6-4, the J call TRBJ2-3; tentatively, D is TRBD2 (6 bases). Germline V gives CDR1 MRHNA, CDR2 SNTAGT. V dropped 3 bases and J dropped 0 bases, with 7 bases sitting between them. CDR3 size: 14 residues. CDR3 coding DNA: TGTGCCAGCAGTGAACTAGCAAGCACAGATACGCAGTATTTT. It is translated as CASSELASTDTQYF.

This rearrangement joins TRBV11-3 to TRBJ1-1; D might be TRBD1 (5 bases). CDR1 is SGHNT, CDR2 YENEEA, per germline. Trimming left V 4 bases short and J 6 bases short, with 9 bases between. The CDR3 contains 12 residues. The DNA of the CDR3 is TGTGCCAGCAGCTACGAGACAGCTGAAGCTTTCTTT. Translated: CASSYETAEAFF.

The J gene is TRBJ1-4, the V gene TRBV7-3; D not resolved. V lost 5 bases, J lost 6 bases, and 22 bases lay in between. Per germline, CDR1 SGHTA and CDR2 FQGTGA. This CDR3 is 17 amino acids long. CDR3: CASSLPGRVDLYEKLFF. The CDR3 DNA reads as TGTGCCAGCAGCCTCCCGGGGAGGGTCGACCTTTATGAAAAACTGTTTTTT.

This clone was observed a few times. The V and J genes are TRBV2 and TRBJ2-2; tentatively, D is TRBD2 (6 bases). Germline V CDR1 and CDR2: SNHLY, FYNNEI. The V gene lost 7 bases and the J gene lost 2 bases, with 17 bases spanning the gap. This CDR3 has 16 amino acids. As DNA, the CDR3 is TGTGCCAGCACGGGGACCGGGGGACCTAACACCGGGGAGCTGTTTTTT. Its protein is CASTGTGGPNTGELFF.

The chain joins TRBV5-6 to TRBJ2-3; 9 bases agree with TRBD2. The CDR3 sequence is 17 residues long. The germline CDR1 and CDR2 sequences are SGHDT and YYEEEE. The V segment lost 1 base and the J segment 2 bases; nucleotides outside the gene matches: 8. The CDR3 coding sequence is TGTGCCAGCAGCTTGATGGAGAGCGGGAGGCCCACAGATACGCAGTATTTT. It codes for CASSLMESGRPTDTQYF.

The rearrangement uses TRBV9 and TRBJ1-2; 10 bases align to TRBD1. This CDR3 has 16 residues. V shed 0 bases, J shed 4 bases, and the junction held 6 bases outside the gene matches. From germline, CDR1 is SGDLS and CDR2 YYNGEE. The CDR3 region is CASSVGDRGPSYGYTF. DNA of the CDR3: TGTGCCAGCAGCGTAGGGGACAGGGGACCTAGCTATGGCTACACCTTC.

CDR3 DNA sequence: TGTGCCAGCAGCTCCATCATGGCTTTACGAAAGCAGTACTTC. Amino acid sequence: CASSSIMALRKQYF. V is TRBV11-2 and J is TRBJ2-7, with D unresolved. V lost 4 bases to trimming and J lost 8 bases, with 18 bases between them. The germline V gene has CDR1 SGHAT and CDR2 FQNNGV. This CDR3 is built from 14 residues.

The chain uses TRBV30 and TRBJ1-3, with a possible D match to TRBD1 (5 bases). The CDR3 is made up of 15 amino acids. With 3 bases removed from V and 2 bases from J, the gap between germline ends came to 14 bases. From germline, CDR1 is GTSNPN and CDR2 SVGIG (reference sequence). CDR3 sequence: CAWRERGNTGNTIYF. CDR3 bases: TGTGCCTGGAGGGAAAGGGGTAATACTGGAAACACCATATATTTT.

The V and J genes are TRBV11-2 and TRBJ1-2, with 7 positions matching TRBD1. CDR3 size: 14 residues. The V gene's germline CDR1 is SGHAT and CDR2 FQNNGV. After removal of 2 bases from V and 9 bases from J, the junction contained 9 bases not matched to a gene. This CDR3 is CASSLMGKGARYTF. The CDR3 region has the DNA TGTGCCAGCAGCTTAATGGGGAAGGGGGCTCGCTACACCTTC.

V usage is TRBV2 and J usage is TRBJ1-1; D might be TRBD1 (6 bases). This CDR3 contains 14 residues. The ends were cut back, 4 bases at V and 0 bases at J, with 9 bases in the middle. Per the germline V gene, CDR1 is SNHLY and CDR2 is FYNNEI. Here the CDR3 DNA reads TGTGCCAGCAGTGTTAACAGGGTGAACACTGAAGCTTTCTTT. It translates to CASSVNRVNTEAFF. Complete variable domain (other parts from reference TRBV2 and TRBJ1-1): EPEVTQTPSHQVTQMGQEVILRCVPISNHLYFYWYRQILGQKVEFLVSFYNNEISEKSEIFDDQFSVERPDGSNFTLKIRSTKLEDSAMYFCASSVNRVNTEAFFGQGTRLTVV.

This clone was observed a handful of times. This chain links TRBV6-6 with TRBJ2-2; the D call may be TRBD1 or TRBD2 (5 bases each). This CDR3 is 14 amino acids long. Germline CDR1 reads MNHNY; CDR2 reads SVGAGI (reference sequence). Trimming stripped 7 bases from V and 3 bases from J, with 12 bases between. This CDR3 reads CASTGSSDTGELFF. The CDR3 nucleotides read TGTGCCAGCACAGGGAGCTCGGACACCGGGGAGCTGTTTTTT.

This chain's CDR3 is CASSLEIGYQPQHF. In DNA, the CDR3 is TGTGCCAGCAGCTTAGAGATCGGTTATCAGCCCCAGCATTTT. The chain employs TRBV7-2 and TRBJ1-5; D is unclear. Trimming left V 1 base short and J 5 bases short, with 9 bases between. CDR1 SGHTA and CDR2 FQGNSA come from the germline V gene. This CDR3 has 14 residues.

The chain uses TRBV4-3 and TRBJ2-1, with 7 positions matching TRBD1. The CDR3 is 15 residues long. CDR1 LGHNA and CDR2 YSLEER come from the germline V gene. V trimming: 4 bases; J trimming: 6 bases; junction bases outside the gene matches: 9. The CDR3 region is CASSPSVTGINEQFF. The CDR3 DNA follows: TGCGCCAGCAGCCCGTCCGTGACAGGGATCAATGAGCAGTTCTTC.

The CDR3 DNA is TGTGCCAGCAGTGACAGGGCATACGAGCAGTACTTC. This gives the protein CASSDRAYEQYF. This chain joins TRBV6-1 and TRBJ2-7; tentatively, D is TRBD1 (5 bases). Germline V gene sequence: CDR1 MNHNS, CDR2 SASEGT. The CDR3 length is 12 residues. Trimming took 3 bases from V and 4 from J, leaving 7 bases between them.